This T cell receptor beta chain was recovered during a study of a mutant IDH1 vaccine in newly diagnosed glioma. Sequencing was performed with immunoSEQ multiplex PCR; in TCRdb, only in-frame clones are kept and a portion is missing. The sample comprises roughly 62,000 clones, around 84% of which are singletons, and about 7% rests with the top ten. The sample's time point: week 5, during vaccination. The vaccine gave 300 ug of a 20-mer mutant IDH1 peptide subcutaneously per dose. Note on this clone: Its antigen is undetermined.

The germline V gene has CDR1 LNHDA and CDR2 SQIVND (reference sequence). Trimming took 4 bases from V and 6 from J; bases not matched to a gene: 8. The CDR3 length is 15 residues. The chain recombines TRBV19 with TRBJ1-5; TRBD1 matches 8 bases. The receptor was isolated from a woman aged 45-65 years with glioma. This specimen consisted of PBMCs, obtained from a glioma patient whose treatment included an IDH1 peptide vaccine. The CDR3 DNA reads TGTGCCAGTAGTACCCCTGGACAGGGTGGTCAGCCCCAGCATTTT. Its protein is CASSTPGQGGQPQHF.